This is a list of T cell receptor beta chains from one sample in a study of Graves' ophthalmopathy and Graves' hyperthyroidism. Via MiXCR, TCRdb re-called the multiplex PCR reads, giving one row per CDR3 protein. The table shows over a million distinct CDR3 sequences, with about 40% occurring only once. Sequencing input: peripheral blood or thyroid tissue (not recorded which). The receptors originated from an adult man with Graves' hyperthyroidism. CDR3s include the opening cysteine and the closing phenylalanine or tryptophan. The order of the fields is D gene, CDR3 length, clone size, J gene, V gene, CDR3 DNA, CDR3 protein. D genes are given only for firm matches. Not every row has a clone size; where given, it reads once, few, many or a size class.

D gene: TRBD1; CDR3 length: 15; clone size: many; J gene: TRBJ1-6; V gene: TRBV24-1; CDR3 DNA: TGTGCCACCAGTGCAGGGGACAGAAATAATTCACCCCTCCACTTT; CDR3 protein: CATSAGDRNNSPLHF
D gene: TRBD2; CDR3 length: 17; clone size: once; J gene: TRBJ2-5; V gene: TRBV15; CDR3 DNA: TGTGCCACCAGCAGCCTAGGACTAGCGGGATCCCGCGAGACCCAGTACTTC; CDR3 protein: CATSSLGLAGSRETQYF
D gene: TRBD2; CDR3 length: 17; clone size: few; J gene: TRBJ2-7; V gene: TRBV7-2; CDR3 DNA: TGCGCCAGCAGCCAAGAGACGGGGACTAGCGGGGGGTACGAGCAGTACTTC; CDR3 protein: CASSQETGTSGGYEQYF
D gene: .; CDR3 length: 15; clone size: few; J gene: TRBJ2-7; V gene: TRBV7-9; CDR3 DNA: TGTGCCAGCAGCTTAGAGGCGGATTCCTCCTACGAGCAGTACTTC; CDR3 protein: CASSLEADSSYEQYF
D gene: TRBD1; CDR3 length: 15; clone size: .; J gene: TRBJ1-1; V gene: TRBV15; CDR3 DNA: TGTGCCACCAGCAGGACAGGGGGCCAGGACACTGAAGCTTTCTTT; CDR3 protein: CATSRTGGQDTEAFF
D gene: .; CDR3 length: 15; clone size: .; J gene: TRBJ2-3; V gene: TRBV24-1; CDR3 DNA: TGTGCCACCAGGGTACAGGGTTCCCAACGGGATACGCAGTATTTT; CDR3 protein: CATRVQGSQRDTQYF
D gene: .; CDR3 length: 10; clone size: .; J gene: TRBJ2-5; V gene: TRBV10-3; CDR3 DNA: TGTGCCGCCTCGAGATGGGCCCAGTACTTC; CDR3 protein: CAASRWAQYF
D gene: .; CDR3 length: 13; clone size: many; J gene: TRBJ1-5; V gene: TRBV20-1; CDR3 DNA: TGCAGTGCTAGAGATCGGGTCTATCAGCCCCAGCATTTT; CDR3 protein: CSARDRVYQPQHF
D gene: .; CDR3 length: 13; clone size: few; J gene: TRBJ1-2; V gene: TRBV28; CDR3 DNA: TGTGCCAGCCAGGGTCCGGGAATCTATGGCTACACCTTC; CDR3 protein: CASQGPGIYGYTF
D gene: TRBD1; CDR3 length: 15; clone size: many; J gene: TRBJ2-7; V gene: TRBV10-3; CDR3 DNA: TGTGCCATCAGGCGTGGACAGGGGAGCTCCTACGAGCAGTACTTC; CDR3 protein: CAIRRGQGSSYEQYF
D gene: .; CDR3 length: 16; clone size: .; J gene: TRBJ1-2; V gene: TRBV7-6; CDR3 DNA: TGTGCCAGCAGTTACTCTAGCAACCCCCGATATTATGGCTACACCTTC; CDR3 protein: CASSYSSNPRYYGYTF
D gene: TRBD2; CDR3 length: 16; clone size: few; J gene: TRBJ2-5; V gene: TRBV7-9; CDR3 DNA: TGTGCCAGCAGCCCTCTACTAGCGGGTAACCAAGAGACCCAGTACTTC; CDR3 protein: CASSPLLAGNQETQYF
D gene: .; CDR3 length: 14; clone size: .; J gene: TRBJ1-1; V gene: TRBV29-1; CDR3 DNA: TGCAGCGTGCGGGAAAGCAGGACCCACACTGAAGCTTTCTTT; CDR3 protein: CSVRESRTHTEAFF
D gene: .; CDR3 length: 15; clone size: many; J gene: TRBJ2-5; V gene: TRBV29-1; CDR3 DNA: TGCAGCGTTGAACAGCCCCTGAAAGGGGGGAAGACCCAGTACTTC; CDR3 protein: CSVEQPLKGGKTQYF
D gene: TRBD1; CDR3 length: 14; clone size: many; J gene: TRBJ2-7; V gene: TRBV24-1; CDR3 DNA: TGTGCCACCAGTGAACCTGGGACAGGGATGGGGCAGTACTTC; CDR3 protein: CATSEPGTGMGQYF
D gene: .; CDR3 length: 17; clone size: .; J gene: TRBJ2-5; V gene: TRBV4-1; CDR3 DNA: TGCGCCAGCAGCCAGCCCCAGGCAGGGGCGCTGGTAGAGACCCAGTACTTC; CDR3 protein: CASSQPQAGALVETQYF
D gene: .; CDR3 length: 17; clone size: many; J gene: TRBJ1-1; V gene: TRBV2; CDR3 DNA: TGTGCCAGCAGTGACCCCGTGAAGGGCCCCATGAACACTGAAGCTTTCTTT; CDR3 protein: CASSDPVKGPMNTEAFF
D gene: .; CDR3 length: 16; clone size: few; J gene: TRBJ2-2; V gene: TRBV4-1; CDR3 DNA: TGCGCCAGCAGCCAAGTTCCGGGGGCAGATACCGGGGAGCTGTTTTTT; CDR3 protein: CASSQVPGADTGELFF
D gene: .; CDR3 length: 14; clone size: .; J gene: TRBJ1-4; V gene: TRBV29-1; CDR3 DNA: TGCAGCGTTGAGCTAGTCGGGGTGAATGAAAAACTGTTTTTT; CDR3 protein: CSVELVGVNEKLFF
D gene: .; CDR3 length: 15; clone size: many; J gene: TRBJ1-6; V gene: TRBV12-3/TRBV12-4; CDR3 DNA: TGTGCCAGCAGTGTCCAAAGGGGGGGAAGTCCACCCCTCCACTTT; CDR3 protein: CASSVQRGGSPPLHF
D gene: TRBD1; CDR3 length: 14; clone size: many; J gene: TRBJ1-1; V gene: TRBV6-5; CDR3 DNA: TGTGCCAGCAGTTACGACAGGGTAGGCACTGAAGCTTTCTTT; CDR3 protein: CASSYDRVGTEAFF
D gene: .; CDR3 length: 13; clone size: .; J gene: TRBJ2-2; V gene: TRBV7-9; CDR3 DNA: TGTGCCAGCAGCTTGGAACCGAACAATGAGCAGTTTTTT; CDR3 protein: CASSLEPNNEQFF
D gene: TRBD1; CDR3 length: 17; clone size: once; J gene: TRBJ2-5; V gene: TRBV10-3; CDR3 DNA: TGTGCCATCAGGGCGGGCCAGGGGGCGCTTCCTGAAGAGACCCAGTACTTC; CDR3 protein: CAIRAGQGALPEETQYF
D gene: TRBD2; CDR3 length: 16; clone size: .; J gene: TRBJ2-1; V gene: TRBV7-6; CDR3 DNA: TGTGCCAGCAGCTTAGTGAGCGGGGAGTACTACAATGAGCAGTTCTTC; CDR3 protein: CASSLVSGEYYNEQFF
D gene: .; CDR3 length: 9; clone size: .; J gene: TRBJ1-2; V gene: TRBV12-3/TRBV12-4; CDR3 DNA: TGTGCCAGCAGTCAGCGGAACTCCTTC; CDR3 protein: CASSQRNSF
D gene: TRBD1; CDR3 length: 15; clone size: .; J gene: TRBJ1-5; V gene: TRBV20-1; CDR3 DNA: TGCAGTGGTAGAGTTAGGACAGGGGGATTTCAGCCCCAGCATTTT; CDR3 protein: CSGRVRTGGFQPQHF
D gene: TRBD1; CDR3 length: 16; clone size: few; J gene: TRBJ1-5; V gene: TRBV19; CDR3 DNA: TGTGCCAGTAGTATTCCGGGACAGGGGGCTTTTCAGCCCCAGCATTTT; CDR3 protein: CASSIPGQGAFQPQHF
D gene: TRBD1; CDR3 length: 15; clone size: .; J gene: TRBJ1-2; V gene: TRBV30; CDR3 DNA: TGTGCCTGGAGTCCCGGACAGGGGACCTACTATGGCTACACCTTC; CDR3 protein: CAWSPGQGTYYGYTF
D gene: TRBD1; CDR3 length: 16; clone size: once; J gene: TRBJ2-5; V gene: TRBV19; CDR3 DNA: TGTGCCAGTAGTCCATTACGGGACAGGGAGAAAGAGACCCAGTACTTC; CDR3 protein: CASSPLRDREKETQYF
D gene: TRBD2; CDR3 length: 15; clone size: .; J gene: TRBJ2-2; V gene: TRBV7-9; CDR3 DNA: TGTGCCAGCACCCCGGGAGGGATGATTCTACGGGAGCTGTTTTTT; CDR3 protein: CASTPGGMILRELFF
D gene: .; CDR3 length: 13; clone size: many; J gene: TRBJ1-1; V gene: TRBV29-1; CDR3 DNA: TGCAGCGTTGAGGAGGCGCTGAACACTGAAGCTTTCTTT; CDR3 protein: CSVEEALNTEAFF
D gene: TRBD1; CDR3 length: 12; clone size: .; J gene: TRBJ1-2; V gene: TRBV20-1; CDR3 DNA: TGCAGTGCCCGAACAGGGGCCTATGGCTACACCTTC; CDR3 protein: CSARTGAYGYTF
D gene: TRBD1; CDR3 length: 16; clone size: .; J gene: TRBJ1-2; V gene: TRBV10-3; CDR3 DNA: TGTGCCACCGGTCTTGTCGGCGGGACAGGGAGTCGCGGCTACACCTTC; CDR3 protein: CATGLVGGTGSRGYTF
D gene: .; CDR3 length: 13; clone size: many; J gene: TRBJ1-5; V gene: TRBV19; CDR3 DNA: TGTGCCAGTAGTATCGGTTCCGGTCAGCCCCAGCATTTT; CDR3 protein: CASSIGSGQPQHF
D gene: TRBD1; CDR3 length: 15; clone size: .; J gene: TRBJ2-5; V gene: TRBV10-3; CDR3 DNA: TGTGCCAGCAAAAAAACTCAGGGGGCAGGGGAGACCCAGTACTTC; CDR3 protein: CASKKTQGAGETQYF
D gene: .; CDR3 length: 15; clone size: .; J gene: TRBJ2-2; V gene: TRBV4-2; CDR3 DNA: TGTGCCAGCAGCCAAGATCACGGGGTAGCCGGGGAGCTGTTTTTT; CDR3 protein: CASSQDHGVAGELFF
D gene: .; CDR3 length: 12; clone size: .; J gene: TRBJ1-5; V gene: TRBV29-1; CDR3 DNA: TGCAGCGTTGTTCAGGGAGGTCAGCCCCAGCATTTT; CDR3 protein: CSVVQGGQPQHF
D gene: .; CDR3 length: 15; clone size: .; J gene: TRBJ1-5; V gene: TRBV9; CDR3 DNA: TGTGCCAGCAGCGTAGGAGGGGAAACCAATCAGCCCCAGCATTTT; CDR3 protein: CASSVGGETNQPQHF